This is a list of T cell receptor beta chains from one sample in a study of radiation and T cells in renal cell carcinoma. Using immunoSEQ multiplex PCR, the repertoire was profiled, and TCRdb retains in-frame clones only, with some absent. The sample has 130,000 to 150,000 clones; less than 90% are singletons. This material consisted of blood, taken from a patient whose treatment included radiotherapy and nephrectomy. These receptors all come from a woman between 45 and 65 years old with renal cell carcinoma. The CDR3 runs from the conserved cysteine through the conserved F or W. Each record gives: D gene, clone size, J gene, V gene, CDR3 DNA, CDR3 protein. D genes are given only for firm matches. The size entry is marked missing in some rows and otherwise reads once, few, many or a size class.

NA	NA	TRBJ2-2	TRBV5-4	TGTGCCAGCAGCCGGACAGGGAGGGGGTCGAACACCGGGGAGCTGTTTTTT	CASSRTGRGSNTGELFF
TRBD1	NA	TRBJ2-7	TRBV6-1	TGTGCCAGCAGTTCCCCCGGGACAGGGATCTACGAGCAGTACTTC	CASSSPGTGIYEQYF
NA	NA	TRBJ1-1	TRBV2	TGTGCCAGCAGTGAAGTTCGGTTCGGACAGAACACTGAAGCTTTCTTT	CASSEVRFGQNTEAFF
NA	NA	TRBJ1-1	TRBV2	TGTGCCAGCAGTCCCGACCGGATAAACACTGAAGCTTTCTTT	CASSPDRINTEAFF
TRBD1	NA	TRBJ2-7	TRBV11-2	TGTGCCAGCAGCTTATGGGAAACAGGGGTATACGAGCAGTACTTC	CASSLWETGVYEQYF
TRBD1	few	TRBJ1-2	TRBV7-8	TGTGCCAGCAGCCCGTCAGGGGGCGAGAGGAACTATGGCTACACCTTC	CASSPSGGERNYGYTF
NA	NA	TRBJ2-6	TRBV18	TGTGCCAGCTCACCACGGGAACAGACCTCTGGGGCCAACGTCCTGACTTTC	CASSPREQTSGANVLTF
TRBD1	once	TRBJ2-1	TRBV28	TGTGCCAGCAGTGACAGGGCAAATGAGCAGTTCTTC	CASSDRANEQFF
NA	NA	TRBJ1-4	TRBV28	TGTGCCAGCACTCCGGGGTTGGGAGTTGCAACTAATGAAAAACTGTTTTTT	CASTPGLGVATNEKLFF
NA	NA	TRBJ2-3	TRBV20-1	TGCAGTGCTAGAATAAGTGATACGCAGTATTTT	CSARISDTQYF
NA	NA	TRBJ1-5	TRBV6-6	TGTGCCAGCAGCAAAAACAGGGTCAGCCAGCCCCAGCATTTT	CASSKNRVSQPQHF
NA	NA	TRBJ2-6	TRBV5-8	TGTGCCAGCAGCTTGGAGGCTGGGGCCAACGTCCTGACTTTC	CASSLEAGANVLTF
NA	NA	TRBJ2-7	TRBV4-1	TGCGCCAGCAGCCAATCCGGGACCCAAGTCTACGAGCAGTACTTC	CASSQSGTQVYEQYF
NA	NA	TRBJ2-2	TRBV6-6	TGTGCCAGCAGTTACTCGACGAGCACCGGGGAGCTGTTTTTT	CASSYSTSTGELFF
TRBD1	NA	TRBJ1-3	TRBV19	TGTGCCAGTAGCGGGGACAGGAAAGGAAACACCATATATTTT	CASSGDRKGNTIYF
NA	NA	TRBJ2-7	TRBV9	TGTGCCAGCAGCGTAGGCAGGGACCACGAGCAGTACTTC	CASSVGRDHEQYF
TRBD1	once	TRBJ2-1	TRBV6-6	TGTGCCAGCAGTTACGAGGGGACAGGGGGAGGGAATGAGCAGTTCTTC	CASSYEGTGGGNEQFF
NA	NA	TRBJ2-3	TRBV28	TGTGCCAGCACCGGGTGGCAGGATCCCACAGATACGCAGTATTTT	CASTGWQDPTDTQYF
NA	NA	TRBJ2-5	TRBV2	TGTGCCAGCAACCTGAGGGGGGGCCGGGAGACCCAGTACTTC	CASNLRGGRETQYF
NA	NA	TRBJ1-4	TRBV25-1	TGTGCCAGCAGTGCGTCGGGGGGGCTGGGAAAACTGTTTTTT	CASSASGGLGKLFF
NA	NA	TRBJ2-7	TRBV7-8	TGTGCCAGCAGCCCGGTGGGGCCGGGCGAGCAGTACTTC	CASSPVGPGEQYF
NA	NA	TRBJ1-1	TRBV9	TGTGCCAGCAGCGTAGGCGAGGTGAACACTGAAGCTTTCTTT	CASSVGEVNTEAFF
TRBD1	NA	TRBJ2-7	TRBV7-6	TGTGCCAGCAGCTCCTCCGGGACAGTAGACTACGAGCAGTACTTC	CASSSSGTVDYEQYF
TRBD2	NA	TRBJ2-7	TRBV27	TGTGCCAGCAGTTTGGTAAGCGGGACTAGCTCCTACGAGCAGTACTTC	CASSLVSGTSSYEQYF
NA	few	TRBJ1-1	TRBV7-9	TGTGCCAGCGACTGGACAGAAGTGAACACTGAAGCTTTCTTT	CASDWTEVNTEAFF
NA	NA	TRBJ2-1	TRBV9	TGTGCCAGCAGCGCGTCGGTGGGTTTGAACAATGAGCAGTTCTTC	CASSASVGLNNEQFF
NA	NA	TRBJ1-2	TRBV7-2	TGTGCCAGCAGCTGGGGCCGGGAGACAGGAGGCTACACCTTC	CASSWGRETGGYTF
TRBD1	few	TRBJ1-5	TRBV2	TGTGCCAGCAGCGCCGACAGGGGGGAATGGCCCCAGCATTTT	CASSADRGEWPQHF
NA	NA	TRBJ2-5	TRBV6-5	TGTGCCAGCAGTCCCCAGGGTTTACATCGAGAGACCCAGTACTTC	CASSPQGLHRETQYF
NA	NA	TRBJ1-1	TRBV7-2	TGTGCCAGCAGCGAGTGGGGGTTAGCTGAAGCTTTCTTT	CASSEWGLAEAFF
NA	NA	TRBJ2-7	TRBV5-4	TGTGCCAGCAGCTTGCCTGAGCCGGGACCTCCAATGTCGTTC	CASSLPEPGPPMSF